Listed here is a single T cell receptor beta chain. Its specificity is not known. Deletions cut 4 bases from V and 8 bases from J, with 18 bases between. The CDR3 consists of 14 residues. CDR1 and CDR2 from the germline V gene are SGHRS and YFSETQ. Treatment noted: about 20 received Ad26.COV2.S at low or high dose, single or two shots; a few received placebo; per-sample allocation not given. On day 63 after the first injection, vaccine and placebo recipients gave samples. It was Wuhan-strain SARS-CoV-2 spike that the Ad26 vaccine vector expressed. The data belong to a study of Ad26.COV2.S vaccination and SARS-CoV-2 variants. Study as a whole: Doses of Ad26.COV2.S were injected into muscle once or twice, 56 days apart. General study results and limits: Total responses of T cells may have been underestimated by the analyses of TCR breadth and depth. Non-spike TCR breadth showed similarity between vaccine and placebo recipients.

TCRdb's table, derived via immunoSEQ multiplex PCR, lists solely in-frame clones and lacks some. The table records roughly 420,000 clones, 89% of them present only once. Sequencing was performed on peripheral blood, taken in a trial of Ad26.COV2.S vaccine versus placebo. This TCR derives from a person aged 18-60 years who received the Ad26.COV2.S COVID-19 vaccine or a placebo. The chain links TRBV5-1 to TRBJ1-2, with D possibly matching TRBD1 (5 bases). CDR3 sequence reads: CASSSEGNYGGYTF. The CDR3 DNA reads as TGCGCCAGCAGCAGCGAGGGGAACTATGGCGGCTACACCTTC. Drawing the rest from reference TRBV5-1 and TRBJ1-2, the complete variable domain is KAGVTQTPRYLIKTRGQQVTLSCSPISGHRSVSWYQQTPGQGLQFLFEYFSETQRNKGNFPGRFSGRQFSNSRSEMNVSTLELGDSALYLCASSSEGNYGGYTFGSGTRLTVV.